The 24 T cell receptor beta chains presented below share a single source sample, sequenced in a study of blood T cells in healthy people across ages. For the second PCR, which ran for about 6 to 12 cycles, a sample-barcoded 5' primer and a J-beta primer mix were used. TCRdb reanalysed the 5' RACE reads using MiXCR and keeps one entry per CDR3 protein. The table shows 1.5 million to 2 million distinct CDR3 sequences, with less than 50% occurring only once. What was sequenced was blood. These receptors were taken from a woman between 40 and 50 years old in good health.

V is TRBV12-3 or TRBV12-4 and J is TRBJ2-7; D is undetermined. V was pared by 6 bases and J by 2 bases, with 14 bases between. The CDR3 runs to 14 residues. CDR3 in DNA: TGTGCCAGCAGCTTGGGGATCGGCCCCTACGAGCAGTACTTC. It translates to CASSLGIGPYEQYF.

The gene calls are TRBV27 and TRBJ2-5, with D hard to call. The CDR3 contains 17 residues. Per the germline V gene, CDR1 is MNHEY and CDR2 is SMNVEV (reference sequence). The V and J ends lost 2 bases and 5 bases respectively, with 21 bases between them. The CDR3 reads CASSLGREPTVRETQYF. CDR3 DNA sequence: TGTGCCAGCAGTTTAGGGCGCGAACCCACGGTCCGGGAGACCCAGTACTTC.

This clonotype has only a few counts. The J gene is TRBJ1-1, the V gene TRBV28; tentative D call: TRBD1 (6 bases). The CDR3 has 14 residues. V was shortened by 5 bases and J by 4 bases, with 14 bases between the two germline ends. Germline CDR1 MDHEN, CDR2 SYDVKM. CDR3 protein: CASSQGGASTEAFF. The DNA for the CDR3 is TGTGCCAGCAGTCAAGGGGGTGCTAGCACTGAAGCTTTCTTT.

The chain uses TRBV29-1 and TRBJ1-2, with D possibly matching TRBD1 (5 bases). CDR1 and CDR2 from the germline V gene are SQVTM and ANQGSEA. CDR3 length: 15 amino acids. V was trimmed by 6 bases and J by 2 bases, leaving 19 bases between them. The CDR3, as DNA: TGCAGCGTCTGTTGGGGGATCGCTTGCAACTATGGCTACACCTTC. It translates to CSVCWGIACNYGYTF.

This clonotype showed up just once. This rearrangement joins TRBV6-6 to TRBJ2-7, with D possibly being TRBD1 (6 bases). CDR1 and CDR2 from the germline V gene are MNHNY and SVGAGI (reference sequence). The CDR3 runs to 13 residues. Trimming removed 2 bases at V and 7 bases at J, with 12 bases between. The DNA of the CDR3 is TGTGCCAGCAGTTACCCCTCGGGGACAGAGCAGTACTTC. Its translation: CASSYPSGTEQYF.

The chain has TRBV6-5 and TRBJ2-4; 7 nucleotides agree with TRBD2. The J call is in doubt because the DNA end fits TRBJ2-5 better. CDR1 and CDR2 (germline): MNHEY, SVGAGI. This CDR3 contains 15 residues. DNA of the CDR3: TGTGCCAGCAGTGGCCCCGGGGAGGGCCAAGAGACCCAGTACTTC. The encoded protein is CASSGPGEGQETQYF.

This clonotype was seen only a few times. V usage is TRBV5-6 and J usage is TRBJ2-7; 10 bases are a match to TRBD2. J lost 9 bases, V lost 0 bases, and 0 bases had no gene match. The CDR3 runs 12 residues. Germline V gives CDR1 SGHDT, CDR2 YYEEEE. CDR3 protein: CASSLGTSGQYF. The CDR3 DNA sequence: TGTGCCAGCAGCTTGGGGACTAGCGGGCAGTACTTC.

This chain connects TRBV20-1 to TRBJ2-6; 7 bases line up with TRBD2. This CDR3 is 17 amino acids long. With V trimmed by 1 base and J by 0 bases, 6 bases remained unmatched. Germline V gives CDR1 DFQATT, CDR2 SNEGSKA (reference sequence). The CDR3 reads CSARVRGVYSGANVLTF. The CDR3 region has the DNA TGCAGTGCTAGAGTTCGGGGGGTCTACTCTGGGGCCAACGTCCTGACTTTC.

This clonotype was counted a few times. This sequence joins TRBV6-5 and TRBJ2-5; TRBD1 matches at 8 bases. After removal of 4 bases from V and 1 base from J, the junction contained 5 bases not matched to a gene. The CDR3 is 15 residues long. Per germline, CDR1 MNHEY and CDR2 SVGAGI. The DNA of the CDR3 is TGTGCCAGCAGTTCCAGGGGGCCGCCCCAAGAGACCCAGTACTTC. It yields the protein CASSSRGPPQETQYF.

The CDR3 region has the DNA TGCAGTGCTCTAGTGACAGGGGCCCTCTCCTACGAGCAGTACTTC. Protein sequence: CSALVTGALSYEQYF. V is TRBV20-1 and J is TRBJ2-7; 8 nucleotides line up with TRBD1. The CDR3 sequence is 15 residues long. With 5 bases clipped from V and 0 bases from J, the junction kept 9 bases outside the gene matches. Per germline, CDR1 DFQATT and CDR2 SNEGSKA (reference sequence).

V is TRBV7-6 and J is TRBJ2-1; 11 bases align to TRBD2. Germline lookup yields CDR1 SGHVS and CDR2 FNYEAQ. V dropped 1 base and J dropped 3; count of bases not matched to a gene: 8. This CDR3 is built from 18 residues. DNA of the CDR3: TGTGCCAGCAGCTTAGGTAGCGGGGGGGGTTTATTCTACAATGAGCAGTTCTTC. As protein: CASSLGSGGGLFYNEQFF.

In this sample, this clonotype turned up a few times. CDR3 protein: CATSRDRPPETQYF. The DNA of the CDR3 is TGTGCCACCAGCAGAGATCGGCCACCAGAGACCCAGTACTTC. V and J are TRBV15 and TRBJ2-5; no reliable D call. The CDR3 is made up of 14 amino acids. Germline V gene data show CDR1 as LNHNV and CDR2 as YYDKDF (reference sequence). Trimming cost V 0 bases and J 4 bases, with 9 bases left between them.

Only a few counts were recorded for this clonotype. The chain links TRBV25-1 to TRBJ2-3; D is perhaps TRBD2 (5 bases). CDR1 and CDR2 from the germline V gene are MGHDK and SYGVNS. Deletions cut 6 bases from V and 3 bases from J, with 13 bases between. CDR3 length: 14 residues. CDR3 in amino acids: CASSPGSITDTQYF. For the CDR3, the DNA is TGTGCCAGCAGCCCGGGGTCGATAACAGATACGCAGTATTTT.

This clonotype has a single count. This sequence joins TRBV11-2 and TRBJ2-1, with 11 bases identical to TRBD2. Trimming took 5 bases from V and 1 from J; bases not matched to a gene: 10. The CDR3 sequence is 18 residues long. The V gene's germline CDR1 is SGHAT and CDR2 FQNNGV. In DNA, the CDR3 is TGTGCCAGCAGCCCCCGACCCACTAGCGGGGGATCCTACAATGAGCAGTTCTTC. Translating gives CASSPRPTSGGSYNEQFF.

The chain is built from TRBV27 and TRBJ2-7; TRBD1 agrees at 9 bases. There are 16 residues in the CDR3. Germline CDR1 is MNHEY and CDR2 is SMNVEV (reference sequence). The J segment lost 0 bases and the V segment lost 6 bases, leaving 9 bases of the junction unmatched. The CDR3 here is CASRGYRGPFSYEQYF. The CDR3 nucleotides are TGTGCCAGCAGGGGTTACAGGGGGCCGTTCTCCTACGAGCAGTACTTC.

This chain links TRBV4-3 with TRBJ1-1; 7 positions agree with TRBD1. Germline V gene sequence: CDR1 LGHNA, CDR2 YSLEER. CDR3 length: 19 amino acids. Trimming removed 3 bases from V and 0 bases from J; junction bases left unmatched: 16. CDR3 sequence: CASSHQIPGQEDLNTEAFF. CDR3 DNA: TGCGCCAGCAGCCACCAAATCCCAGGACAGGAGGACCTGAACACTGAAGCTTTCTTT.

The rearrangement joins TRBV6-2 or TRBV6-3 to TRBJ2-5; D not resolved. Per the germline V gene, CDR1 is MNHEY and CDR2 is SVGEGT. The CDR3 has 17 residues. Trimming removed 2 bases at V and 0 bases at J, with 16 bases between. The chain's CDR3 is CASSYPTHRPYQETQYF. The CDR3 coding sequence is TGTGCCAGCAGTTACCCCACGCACCGCCCATACCAAGAGACCCAGTACTTC.

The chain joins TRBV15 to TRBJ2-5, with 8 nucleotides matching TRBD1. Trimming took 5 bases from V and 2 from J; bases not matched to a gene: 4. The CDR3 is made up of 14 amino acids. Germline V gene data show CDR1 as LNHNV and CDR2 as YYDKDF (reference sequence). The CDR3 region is CATSSGTGQETQYF. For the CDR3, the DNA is TGTGCCACCAGCTCCGGGACAGGACAAGAGACCCAGTACTTC.

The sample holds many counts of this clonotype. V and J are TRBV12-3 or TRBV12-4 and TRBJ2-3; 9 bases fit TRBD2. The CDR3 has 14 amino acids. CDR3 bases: TGTGCTAGCCGGCGGGGGGGGGCCCCAGATACGCAGTATTTT. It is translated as CASRRGGAPDTQYF.

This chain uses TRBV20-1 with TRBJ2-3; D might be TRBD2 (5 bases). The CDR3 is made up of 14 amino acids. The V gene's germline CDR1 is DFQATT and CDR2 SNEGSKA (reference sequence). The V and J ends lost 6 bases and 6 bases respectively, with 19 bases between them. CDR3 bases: TGCAGTGCCCGAGGAGGCAACGAGGCCGATACGCAGTATTTT. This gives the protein CSARGGNEADTQYF.

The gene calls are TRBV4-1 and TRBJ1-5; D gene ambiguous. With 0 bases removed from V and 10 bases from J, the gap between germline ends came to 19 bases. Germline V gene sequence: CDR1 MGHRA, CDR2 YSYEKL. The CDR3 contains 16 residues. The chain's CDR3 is CASSQDAVWGTLPQHF. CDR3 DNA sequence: TGCGCCAGCAGCCAAGACGCGGTTTGGGGAACGTTACCCCAGCATTTT.

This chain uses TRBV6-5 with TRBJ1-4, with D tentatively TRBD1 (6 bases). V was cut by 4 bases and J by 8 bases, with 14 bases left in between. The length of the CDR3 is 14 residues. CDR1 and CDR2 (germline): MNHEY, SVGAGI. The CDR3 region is CASSLNRVGEKLFF. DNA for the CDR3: TGTGCCAGCAGTTTGAACAGGGTGGGCGAAAAACTGTTTTTT.

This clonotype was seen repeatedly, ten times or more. DNA for the CDR3: TGCAGCACCCGACAGGGTCCCTACGAGCAGTACTTC. It yields the protein CSTRQGPYEQYF. The chain carries TRBV29-1 and TRBJ2-7; 7 bases match TRBD1. Per germline, CDR1 SQVTM and CDR2 ANQGSEA. The CDR3 loop spans 12 amino acids. The J segment lost 2 bases and the V segment lost 8 bases, leaving 6 bases of the junction unmatched.

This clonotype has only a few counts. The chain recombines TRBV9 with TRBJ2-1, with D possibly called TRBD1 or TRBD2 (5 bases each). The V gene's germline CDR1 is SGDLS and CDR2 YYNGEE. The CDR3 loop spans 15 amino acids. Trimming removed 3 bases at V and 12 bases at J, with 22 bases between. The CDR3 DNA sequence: TGTGCCAGCAGCGCCATCCGGGACCCCCACAACGTGCAGTTCTTC. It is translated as CASSAIRDPHNVQFF.